This T cell receptor beta chain is drawn from a study of cytomegalovirus exposure and HLA in healthy donors. Looking at the study overall: Unique TCRs numbering about 85 million, obtained from HLA-typed donors, made up an early data release.

60 Vbeta and 13 Jbeta primers were used in PCR. Clones were sequenced by immunoSEQ multiplex PCR, and TCRdb holds only the in-frame ones, with some missing. This sample yields 150,000 to 200,000 clones, of which around four fifths are seen a single time; under 2.5% belongs to the top ten. This clonotype originated in a female donor in good health and CMV-seronegative. Sample: PBMCs.

The CDR3 region is CASSPWTSRSYEQYF. The CDR3 coding sequence is TGTGCCAGCAGCCCCTGGACATCCCGCTCCTACGAGCAGTACTTC. The rearrangement links TRBV7-2 to TRBJ2-7, with D possibly matching TRBD1 (5 bases). Deletions cut 5 bases from V and 0 bases from J, with 14 bases between. From germline, CDR1 is SGHTA and CDR2 FQGNSA. The CDR3 sequence is 15 residues long.